This entry is about one T cell receptor (beta chain). Its matching antigen is unknown. The data stem from a study of cytomegalovirus exposure and HLA in healthy donors. The overall study: A prior study identified 117 million unique TCR beta sequences from 200 million or so T cells. Study-level findings and limits: Some TCR beta chains (164 of them) were listed as cytomegalovirus-associated.

Germline loops: CDR1 MNHEY, CDR2 SMNVEV (reference sequence). With 6 bases clipped from V and 0 bases from J, the junction kept 6 bases outside the gene matches. The CDR3 totals 17 residues. 13 Jbeta primers and 60 Vbeta primers were used for the PCR. Method: immunoSEQ multiplex PCR; TCRdb's copy keeps in-frame clones and lacks some. The sample data list roughly 200,000 clones. The chain joins TRBV27 to TRBJ2-6; 9 bases line up with TRBD1. The source is a girl between 2 and 10 years old in good health and CMV-seropositive. The sequenced sample consisted of PBMCs. The CDR3 spells CASRNGQGNSGANVLTF. The CDR3 DNA reads as TGTGCCAGCAGGAACGGACAGGGGAACTCTGGGGCCAACGTCCTGACTTTC.